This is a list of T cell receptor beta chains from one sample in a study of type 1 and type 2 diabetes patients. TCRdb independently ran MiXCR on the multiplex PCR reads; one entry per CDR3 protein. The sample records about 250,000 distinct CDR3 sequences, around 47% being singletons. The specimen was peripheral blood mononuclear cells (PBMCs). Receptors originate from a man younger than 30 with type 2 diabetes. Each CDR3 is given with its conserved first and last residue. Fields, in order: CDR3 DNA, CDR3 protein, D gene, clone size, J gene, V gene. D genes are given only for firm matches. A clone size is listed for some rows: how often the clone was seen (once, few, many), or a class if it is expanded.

TGCGCCAGCATTATCCGGGACGGATACACTGAAGCTTTCTTT CASIIRDGYTEAFF NA NA TRBJ1-1 TRBV10-1
TGTGCCAGTAGTATTACAGGGGGCGTGAACACTGAAGCTTTCTTT CASSITGGVNTEAFF TRBD1 few TRBJ1-1 TRBV19
TGTGCCTGGGGGGGACAGCCATACCACCCGACGTCCTATGGCTACACCTTC CAWGGQPYHPTSYGYTF TRBD1 few TRBJ1-2 TRBV30
TGTGCCAGCAGTCCACCCACAGGGCTGAACACTGAAGCTTTCTTT CASSPPTGLNTEAFF NA NA TRBJ1-1 TRBV27
TGCGCCAGCAGCCAAGACGGGACTACCTACGAGCAGTACTTC CASSQDGTTYEQYF TRBD2 NA TRBJ2-7 TRBV4-1
TGCGCCAGCAGCTTGGGGGGACTAACAGATACGCAGTATTTT CASSLGGLTDTQYF TRBD2 NA TRBJ2-3 TRBV5-1
TGTGCCAGTTCACAGGGACTCACCTACGAGCAGTACTTC CASSQGLTYEQYF NA NA TRBJ2-7 TRBV7-2
TGCAGCGGCCGGGCCTCAAACACTGAAGCTTTCTTT CSGRASNTEAFF NA NA TRBJ1-1 TRBV29-1
TGTGCCACAACCGCAGGTTCTGGTTGGGAGACCCAGTACTTC CATTAGSGWETQYF NA NA TRBJ2-5 TRBV7-2
TGTGCCAGCAGTGAAACGGGGACTGCAAAGACTGAAGCTTTCTTT CASSETGTAKTEAFF NA many TRBJ1-1 TRBV25-1
TGTGCCAGTACACTAGCGGGAGGGTACCAAGAGACCCAGTACTTC CASTLAGGYQETQYF TRBD2 NA TRBJ2-5 TRBV19
TGTGCCAGCAGTTCCCTTTCCGGGACTAGCGCAGAGACCCAGTACTTC CASSSLSGTSAETQYF TRBD2 NA TRBJ2-5 TRBV28
TGTGCCAGTAGTATAGCCGGGACTAGCGCATCCTACGAGCAGTACTTC CASSIAGTSASYEQYF TRBD2 few TRBJ2-7 TRBV19
TGTGCCAGCAGCGTAGATACAGGGGAAGGAACTGAAGCTTTCTTT CASSVDTGEGTEAFF TRBD1 NA TRBJ1-1 TRBV9
TGCGCCAGCAGCTTGGCCTGGGGCAGGATGGGGTCCGCCTACGAGCAGTACTTC CASSLAWGRMGSAYEQYF NA NA TRBJ2-7 TRBV5-1
TGTGCCAGCAGCCCCGACGGGGGGGAGCAGTTCTTC CASSPDGGEQFF TRBD2 NA TRBJ2-1 TRBV5-1
TGTGCCAGCAGTGAGGGTTCTTACTACGAGCAGTACTTC CASSEGSYYEQYF NA NA TRBJ2-7 TRBV2
TGTGCCAGCAGTCACCAAGATAGCGGGACATACGAGCAGTACTTC CASSHQDSGTYEQYF TRBD2 NA TRBJ2-7 TRBV27
TGTGCCAGTAGTATTGAGGTTTCTCTAGTCCATGAGCAGTTCTTC CASSIEVSLVHEQFF NA few TRBJ2-1 TRBV19
TGTGCCAGCAGTGAAAACGGACAGTTTAATGAAAAACTGTTTTTT CASSENGQFNEKLFF NA few TRBJ1-4 TRBV2
TGTGCCAGCAGTGACACTTTAGGGACAGGGTCTAACTATGGCTACACCTTC CASSDTLGTGSNYGYTF TRBD1 many TRBJ1-2 TRBV25-1
TGCAGCGTTGAGGAGGGGGGGAGGGGTCTAGAGACCCAGTACTTC CSVEEGGRGLETQYF NA NA TRBJ2-5 TRBV29-1